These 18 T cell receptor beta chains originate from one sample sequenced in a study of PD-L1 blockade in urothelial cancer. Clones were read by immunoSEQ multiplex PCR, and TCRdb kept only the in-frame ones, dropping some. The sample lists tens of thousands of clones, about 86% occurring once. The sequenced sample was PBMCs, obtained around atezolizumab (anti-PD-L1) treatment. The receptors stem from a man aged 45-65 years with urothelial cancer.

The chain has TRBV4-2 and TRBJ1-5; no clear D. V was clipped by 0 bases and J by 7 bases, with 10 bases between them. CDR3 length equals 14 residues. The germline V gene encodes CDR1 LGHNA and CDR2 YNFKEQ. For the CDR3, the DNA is TGTGCCAGCAGCCAAGATCGACGGGAACAGCCCCAGCATTTT. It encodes CASSQDRREQPQHF.

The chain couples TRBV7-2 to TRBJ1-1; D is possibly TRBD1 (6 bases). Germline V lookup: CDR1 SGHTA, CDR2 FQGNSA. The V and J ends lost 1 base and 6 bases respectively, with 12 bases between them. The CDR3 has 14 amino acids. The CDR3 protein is CASSLGGGRAEAFF. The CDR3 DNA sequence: TGTGCCAGCAGCTTAGGAGGGGGGAGGGCTGAAGCTTTCTTT.

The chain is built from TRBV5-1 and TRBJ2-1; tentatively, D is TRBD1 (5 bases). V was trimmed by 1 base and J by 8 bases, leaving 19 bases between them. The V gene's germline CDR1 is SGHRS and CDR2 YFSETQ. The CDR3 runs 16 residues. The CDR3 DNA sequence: TGCGCCAGCAGCTTGCCTCAGGGTACTACGTACCATGAGCAGTTCTTC. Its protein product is CASSLPQGTTYHEQFF.

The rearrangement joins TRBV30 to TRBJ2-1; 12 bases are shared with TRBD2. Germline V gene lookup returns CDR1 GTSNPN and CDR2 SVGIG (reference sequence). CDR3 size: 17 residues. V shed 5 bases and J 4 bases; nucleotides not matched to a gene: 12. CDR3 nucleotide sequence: TGTGCCTGGGATTCCGGCTTAGGACTAGCGGGGTACAATGAGCAGTTCTTC. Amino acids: CAWDSGLGLAGYNEQFF.

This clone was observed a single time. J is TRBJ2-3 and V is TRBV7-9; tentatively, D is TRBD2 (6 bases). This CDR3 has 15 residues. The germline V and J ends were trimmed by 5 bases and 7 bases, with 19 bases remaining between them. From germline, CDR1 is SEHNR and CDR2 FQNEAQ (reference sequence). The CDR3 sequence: CASSPRLAETHTQYF. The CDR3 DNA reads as TGTGCCAGCAGCCCCCGTTTAGCGGAGACACATACGCAGTATTTT.

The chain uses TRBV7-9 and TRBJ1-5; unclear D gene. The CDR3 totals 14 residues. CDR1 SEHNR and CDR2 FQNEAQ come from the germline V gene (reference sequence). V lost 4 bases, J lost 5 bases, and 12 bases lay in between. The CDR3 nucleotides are TGTGCCAGCAGCTCGTCGGGGTACGATCAGCCCCAGCATTTT. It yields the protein CASSSSGYDQPQHF.

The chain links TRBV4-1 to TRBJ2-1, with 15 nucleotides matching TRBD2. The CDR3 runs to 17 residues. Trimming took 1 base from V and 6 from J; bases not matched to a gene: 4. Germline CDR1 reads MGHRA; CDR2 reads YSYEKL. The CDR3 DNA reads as TGCGCCAGCAGCCAAGTGGGACTAGCGGGGGGCCGCAATGAGCAGTTCTTC. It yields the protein CASSQVGLAGGRNEQFF.

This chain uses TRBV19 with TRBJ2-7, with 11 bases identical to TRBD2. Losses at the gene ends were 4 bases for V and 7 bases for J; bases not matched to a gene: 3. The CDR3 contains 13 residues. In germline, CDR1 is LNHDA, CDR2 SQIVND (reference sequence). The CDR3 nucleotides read TGTGCCAGTAGTACGGGACTAGCGGCTGAGCAGTACTTC. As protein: CASSTGLAAEQYF. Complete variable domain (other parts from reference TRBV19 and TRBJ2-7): DGGITQSPKYLFRKEGQNVTLSCEQNLNHDAMYWYRQDPGQGLRLIYYSQIVNDFQKGDIAEGYSVSREKKESFPLTVTSAQKNPTAFYLCASSTGLAAEQYFGPGTRLTVT.

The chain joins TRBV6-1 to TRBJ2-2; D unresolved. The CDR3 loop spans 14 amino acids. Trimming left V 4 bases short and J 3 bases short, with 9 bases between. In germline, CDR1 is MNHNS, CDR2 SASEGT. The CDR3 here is CASSATAHTGELFF. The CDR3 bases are TGTGCCAGCAGTGCAACAGCTCACACCGGGGAGCTGTTTTTT.

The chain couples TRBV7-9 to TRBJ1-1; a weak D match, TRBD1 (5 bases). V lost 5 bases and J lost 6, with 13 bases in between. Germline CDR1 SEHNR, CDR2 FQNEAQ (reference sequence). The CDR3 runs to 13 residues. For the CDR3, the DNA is TGTGCCAGCAGCAAACATGGGGCGGCTGAAGCTTTCTTT. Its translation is CASSKHGAAEAFF.

As DNA, the CDR3 is TGTGCCAGCAGCTCCCGGATGGTGACTAGCGGGACGTACGAGCAGTACTTC. The encoded protein is CASSSRMVTSGTYEQYF. This chain uses TRBV7-2 with TRBJ2-7, with 11 bases lining up with TRBD2. V shed 4 bases and J 4 bases; nucleotides not matched to a gene: 12. This CDR3 region has 17 residues. Germline-derived CDR1 and CDR2 are SGHTA and FQGNSA.

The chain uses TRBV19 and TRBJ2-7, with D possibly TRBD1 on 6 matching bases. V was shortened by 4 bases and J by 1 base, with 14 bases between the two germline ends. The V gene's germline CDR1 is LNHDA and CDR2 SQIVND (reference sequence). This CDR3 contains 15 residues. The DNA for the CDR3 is TGTGCCAGTAGTACTACAGGGTCGTGGTCCTACGAGCAGTACTTC. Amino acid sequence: CASSTTGSWSYEQYF. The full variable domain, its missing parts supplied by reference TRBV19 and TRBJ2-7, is DGGITQSPKYLFRKEGQNVTLSCEQNLNHDAMYWYRQDPGQGLRLIYYSQIVNDFQKGDIAEGYSVSREKKESFPLTVTSAQKNPTAFYLCASSTTGSWSYEQYFGPGTRLTVT.

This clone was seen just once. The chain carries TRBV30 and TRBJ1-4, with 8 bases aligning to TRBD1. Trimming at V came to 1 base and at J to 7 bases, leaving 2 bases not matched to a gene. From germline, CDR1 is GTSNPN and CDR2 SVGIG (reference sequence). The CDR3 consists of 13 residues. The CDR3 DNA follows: TGTGCCTGGAGTGGGCAGGGGGCTGAAAAACTGTTTTTT. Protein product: CAWSGQGAEKLFF.

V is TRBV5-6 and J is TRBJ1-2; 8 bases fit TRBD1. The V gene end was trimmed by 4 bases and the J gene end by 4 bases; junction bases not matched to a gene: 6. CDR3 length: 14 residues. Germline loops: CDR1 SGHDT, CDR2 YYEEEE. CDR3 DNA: TGTGCCAGCAGCCAGACAGGGGTGACCTATGGCTACACCTTC. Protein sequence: CASSQTGVTYGYTF.

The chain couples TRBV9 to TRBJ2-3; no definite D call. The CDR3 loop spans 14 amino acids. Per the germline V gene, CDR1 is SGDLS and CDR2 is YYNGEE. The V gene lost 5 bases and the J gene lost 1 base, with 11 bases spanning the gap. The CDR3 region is CASSSFVGTDTQYF. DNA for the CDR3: TGTGCCAGCAGTTCCTTCGTTGGCACAGATACGCAGTATTTT.

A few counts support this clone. The CDR3 DNA follows: TGTGCCTGGAGCAAACCCCCACGACTAGCGCAAACCTACGAGCAGTACTTC. It translates to CAWSKPPRLAQTYEQYF. The chain carries TRBV30 and TRBJ2-7; TRBD2 matches at 8 bases. The germline V gene encodes CDR1 GTSNPN and CDR2 SVGIG (reference sequence). Trimming cost V 3 bases and J 2 bases; bases outside gene matches: 15. CDR3 length equals 17 residues.

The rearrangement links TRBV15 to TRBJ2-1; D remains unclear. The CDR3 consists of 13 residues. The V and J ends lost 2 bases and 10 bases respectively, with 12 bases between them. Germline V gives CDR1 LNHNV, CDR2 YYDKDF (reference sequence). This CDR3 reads CATSRYGPSEQFF. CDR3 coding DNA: TGTGCCACCAGCAGATATGGGCCCTCGGAGCAGTTCTTC.

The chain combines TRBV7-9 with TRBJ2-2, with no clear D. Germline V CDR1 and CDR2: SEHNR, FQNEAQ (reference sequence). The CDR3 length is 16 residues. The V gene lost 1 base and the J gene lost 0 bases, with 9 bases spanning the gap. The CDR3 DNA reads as TGTGCCAGCAGCTTAGTCGAGCGCTCGAACACCGGGGAGCTGTTTTTT. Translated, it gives CASSLVERSNTGELFF.